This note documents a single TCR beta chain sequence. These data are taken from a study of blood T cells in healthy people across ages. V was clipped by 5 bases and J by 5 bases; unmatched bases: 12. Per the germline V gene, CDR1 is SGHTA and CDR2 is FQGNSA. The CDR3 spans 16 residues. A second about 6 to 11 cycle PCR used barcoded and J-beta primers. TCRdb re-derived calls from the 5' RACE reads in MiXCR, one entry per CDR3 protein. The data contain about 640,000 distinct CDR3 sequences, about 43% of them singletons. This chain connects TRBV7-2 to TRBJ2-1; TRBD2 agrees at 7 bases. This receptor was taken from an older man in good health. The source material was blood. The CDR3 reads CASSLGLTGGDNEQFF. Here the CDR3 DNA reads TGTGCCAGCAGCCTAGGACTAACGGGAGGCGACAATGAGCAGTTCTTC.